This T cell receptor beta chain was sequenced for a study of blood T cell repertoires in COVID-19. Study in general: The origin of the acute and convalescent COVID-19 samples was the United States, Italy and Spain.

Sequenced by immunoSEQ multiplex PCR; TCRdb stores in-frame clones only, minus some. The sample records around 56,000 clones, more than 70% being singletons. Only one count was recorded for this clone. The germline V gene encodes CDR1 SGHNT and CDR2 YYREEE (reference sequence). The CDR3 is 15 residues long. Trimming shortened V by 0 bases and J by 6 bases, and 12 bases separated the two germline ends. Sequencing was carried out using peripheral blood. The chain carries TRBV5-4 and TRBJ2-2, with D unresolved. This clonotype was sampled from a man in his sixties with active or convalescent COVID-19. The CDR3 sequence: CASSLVTEAPGELFF. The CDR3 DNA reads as TGTGCCAGCAGCTTGGTTACCGAGGCCCCCGGGGAGCTGTTTTTT.